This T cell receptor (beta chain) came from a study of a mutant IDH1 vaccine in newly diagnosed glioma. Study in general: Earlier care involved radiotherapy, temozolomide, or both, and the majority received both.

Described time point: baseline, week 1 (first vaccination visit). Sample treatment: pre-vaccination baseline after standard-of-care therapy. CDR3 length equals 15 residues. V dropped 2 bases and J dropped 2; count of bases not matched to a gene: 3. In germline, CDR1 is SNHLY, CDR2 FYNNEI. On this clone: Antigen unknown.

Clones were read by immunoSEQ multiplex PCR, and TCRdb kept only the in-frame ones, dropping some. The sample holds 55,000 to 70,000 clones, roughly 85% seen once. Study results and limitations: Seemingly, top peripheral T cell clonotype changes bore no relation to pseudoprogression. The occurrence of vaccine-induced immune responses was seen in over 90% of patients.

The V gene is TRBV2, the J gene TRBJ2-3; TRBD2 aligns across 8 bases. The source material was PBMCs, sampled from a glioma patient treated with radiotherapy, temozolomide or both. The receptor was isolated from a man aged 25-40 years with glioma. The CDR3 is CASSERRGDTDTQYF. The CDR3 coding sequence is TGTGCCAGCAGTGAACGGCGGGGGGACACAGATACGCAGTATTTT.